The rows below give T cell receptor beta chains drawn from one sample of a study of molecular identifiers for immune sequencing clone quantification. Each CDR3 protein is one row after TCRdb ran MiXCR on the PCR reads. Counted here are over 600,000 distinct CDR3 sequences, about 20% occurring once; the ten biggest clones make up 0.85% to 0.9%. The sequenced material came from naive CD8+ T cells from blood, with Jurkat cell RNA spiked in. All receptors come from a human donor in good health. Some libraries in this study had Jurkat cell RNA spiked in. The CDR3 runs from the conserved cysteine through the conserved F or W. Fields, in order: D gene, clone size, J gene, V gene, CDR3 DNA, CDR3 protein. D genes are given only for firm matches. Not all rows give a size; the values are once, few, many and, for expanded clones, a class.

-,many,TRBJ2-4,TRBV7-2,TGTGCCAGCAGCTTAGATAGTGGGGGAGGCATTCAGTACTTC,CASSLDSGGGIQYF
-,-,TRBJ2-3,TRBV5-3,TGTGCCAGCAGCTCAAGTCAGGGTTGGACAGATACGCAGTATTTT,CASSSSQGWTDTQYF
-,many,TRBJ2-1,TRBV7-9,TGTGCCAGCAGCGATCCACAACCCTGGTACAATGAGCAGTTCTTC,CASSDPQPWYNEQFF
-,many,TRBJ2-6,TRBV7-9,TGTGCCAGCAGCTCCGGGACTGTATTTTCTGGGGCCAACGTCCTGACTTTC,CASSSGTVFSGANVLTF
TRBD1,few,TRBJ1-1,TRBV6-2/TRBV6-3,TGTGCCAGCAGTGCCGGACAGGGGGTAGGATTTAACACTGAAGCTTTCTTT,CASSAGQGVGFNTEAFF
TRBD2,many,TRBJ2-3,TRBV11-2,TGTGCCAGCAGCTATAGCGGGGGGGTCGCAGATACGCAGTATTTT,CASSYSGGVADTQYF
TRBD1,-,TRBJ1-1,TRBV19,TGTGCCAGTAGTAAATCCGGACAGGGGAACACTGAAGCTTTCTTT,CASSKSGQGNTEAFF
-,many,TRBJ1-1,TRBV10-3,TGTGCCATCCAAGCGGGGACTGAAGCTTTCTTT,CAIQAGTEAFF
-,once,TRBJ2-1,TRBV20-1,TGCAGTGCTAATGGCTACAACTCCTACAATGAGCAGTTCTTC,CSANGYNSYNEQFF
-,many,TRBJ2-2,TRBV30,TGTGCCTGGAGTGTATCAGGGGCGGCCGGGGAGCTGTTTTTT,CAWSVSGAAGELFF
-,many,TRBJ2-1,TRBV7-2,TGTGCCAGCAGCTTTTTTTACGGTAATACCTACAATGAGCAGTTCTTC,CASSFFYGNTYNEQFF
-,many,TRBJ1-1,TRBV29-1,TGCAGCGCTTACCCGGGGCGTGTGAACACTGAAGCTTTCTTT,CSAYPGRVNTEAFF
TRBD2,few,TRBJ2-1,TRBV7-9,TGTGCCAGCAGCCAACTAGCGGGGGAGCTGTTCTTC,CASSQLAGELFF
-,few,TRBJ1-2,TRBV29-1,TGCAGCCTGGACGGCGCCTATGGCTACACCTTC,CSLDGAYGYTF
-,-,TRBJ1-2,TRBV12-3/TRBV12-4,TGTGCCAGCAGTTTAGTGAGCTTAGGGAGGCTTGGCTACACCTTC,CASSLVSLGRLGYTF
TRBD2,many,TRBJ2-7,TRBV19,TGTGCCAGTAGTATAACTAGCGGGTTTTACGAGCAGTACTTC,CASSITSGFYEQYF
-,many,TRBJ2-7,TRBV4-3,TGCGCCAGCAGCCCGACCGCTTTGGCGGGGGACACCTACGAGCAGTACTTC,CASSPTALAGDTYEQYF
TRBD1,-,TRBJ2-1,TRBV14,TGTGCCAGCAGCCAAGGGCCGGGGACAGAATTTTACAATGAGCAGTTCTTC,CASSQGPGTEFYNEQFF
-,many,TRBJ1-1,TRBV7-2,TGTGCCAGCAGCTTAACGCAGATGAACACTGAAGCTTTCTTT,CASSLTQMNTEAFF
TRBD2,many,TRBJ2-3,TRBV13,TGTGCCAGCAGCTTAGGCCCCCCGGCGGGAGCGGGCACAGATACGCAGTATTTT,CASSLGPPAGAGTDTQYF
TRBD2,many,TRBJ2-3,TRBV27,TGTGCCAGCGCCCCCCGACTAGCGAGACTCACAGATACGCAGTATTTT,CASAPRLARLTDTQYF
-,few,TRBJ1-4,TRBV12-3/TRBV12-4,TGTGCCAGCAGTTCCGGGACTTTCCTCGAAAAACTGTTTTTT,CASSSGTFLEKLFF
-,many,TRBJ2-7,TRBV12-3/TRBV12-4,TGTGCCAGCAGTTTATCGGGGGCCGGGCTAGGGGAGCAGTACTTC,CASSLSGAGLGEQYF
-,many,TRBJ1-4,TRBV4-1,TGCGCCAGCAGCCAAGTTAGGAGGATTGGATCTAATGAAAAACTGTTTTTT,CASSQVRRIGSNEKLFF
-,many,TRBJ2-6,TRBV4-3,TGCGCCAGCAGCCAAGACAGCTCTGGGGCCAACGTCCTGACTTTC,CASSQDSSGANVLTF
-,many,TRBJ1-6,TRBV5-1,TGCGCCAGCAGCCCCACCGGGACCGACTATAATTCACCCCTCCACTTT,CASSPTGTDYNSPLHF
-,many,TRBJ2-5,TRBV5-6,TGTGCCAGCAGCTTGGAGGGTTCTAGTTTTGTTGAGCAAGAGACCCAGTACTTC,CASSLEGSSFVEQETQYF
-,many,TRBJ2-2,TRBV15,TGTGCCACCAGCAAAACTCGGTTCTCGGACACCGGGGAGCTGTTTTTT,CATSKTRFSDTGELFF
-,-,TRBJ1-2,TRBV6-5,TGTGCCAGCAGTTACTCGAAGGTGTCAGGGGCGTTAGCTAACTATGGCTACACCTTC,CASSYSKVSGALANYGYTF
TRBD1,many,TRBJ2-5,TRBV7-6,TGTGCCAGCAGCCGATCGGACAGGGGTGGAGAGACCCAGTACTTC,CASSRSDRGGETQYF
TRBD1,many,TRBJ1-1,TRBV4-1,TGCGCCAGCAGCCACACCGGGACAGAGTCGCTCTTT,CASSHTGTESLF
-,many,TRBJ1-1,TRBV5-4,TGTGCCAGCAGCTTTTTCGGGGGAGGAACTGAAGCTTTCTTT,CASSFFGGGTEAFF
-,few,TRBJ2-1,TRBV5-4,TGTGCCAGCAGCCCAGGGGTGGCCATCGTGAATGAGCAGTTCTTC,CASSPGVAIVNEQFF
-,few,TRBJ1-1,TRBV6-2/TRBV6-3,TGTGCCAGCAGTTACTCGGCGGGGGATTACACTGAAGCTTTCTTT,CASSYSAGDYTEAFF
-,-,TRBJ2-7,TRBV27,TGTGCCAGCAGTCTCACGACAAGTAGCGAGCAGTACTTC,CASSLTTSSEQYF
-,many,TRBJ2-3,TRBV15,TGTGCCACCAGCAGGACAGATACGCAGTATTTT,CATSRTDTQYF
-,many,TRBJ2-5,TRBV6-6,TGTGCCAGCAGTCTCTTCGGGGGCGGGGAGACCCAGTACTTC,CASSLFGGGETQYF